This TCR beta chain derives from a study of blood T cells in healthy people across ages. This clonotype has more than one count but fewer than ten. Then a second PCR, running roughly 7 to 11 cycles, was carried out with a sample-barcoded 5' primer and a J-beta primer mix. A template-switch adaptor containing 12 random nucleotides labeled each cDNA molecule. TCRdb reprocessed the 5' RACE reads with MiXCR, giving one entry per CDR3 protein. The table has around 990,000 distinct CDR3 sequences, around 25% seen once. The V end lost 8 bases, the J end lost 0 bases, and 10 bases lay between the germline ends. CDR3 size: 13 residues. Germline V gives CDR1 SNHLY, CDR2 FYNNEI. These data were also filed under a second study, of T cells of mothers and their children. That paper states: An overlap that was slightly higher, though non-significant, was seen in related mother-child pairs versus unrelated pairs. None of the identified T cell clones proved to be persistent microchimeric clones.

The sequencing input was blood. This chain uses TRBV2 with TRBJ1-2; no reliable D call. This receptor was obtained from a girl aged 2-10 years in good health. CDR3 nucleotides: TGTGCCAGCTTCTTGAGGGCTAACTATGGCTACACCTTC. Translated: CASFLRANYGYTF.